These 16 T cell receptor beta chains came from one sample sequenced in a study of cytomegalovirus exposure and HLA in healthy donors. The method was immunoSEQ multiplex PCR; TCRdb's version includes in-frame clones alone and lacks a portion of them. Among about 97,000 clones listed, 85% to 95% were seen once. Sequenced sample: PBMCs. Every receptor here comes from a woman aged 18-35 years in good health and CMV-seronegative.

This clone was detected only once. The rearrangement uses TRBV6-4 and TRBJ2-2, with TRBD1 matching 12 bases. The V gene's germline CDR1 is MRHNA and CDR2 SNTAGT. This CDR3 has 16 residues. V lost 6 bases and J lost 3; bases outside the gene matches: 5. The CDR3 spells CASSAGTGGDTGELFF. The CDR3 DNA reads as TGTGCCAGCAGCGCCGGGACAGGGGGCGACACCGGGGAGCTGTTTTTT.

This clone was recorded once. The CDR3 coding sequence is TGTGCCAGCACCCTATCACTAGCGAACCTACGCGGGAATGAGCAGTTCTTC. Translation gives CASTLSLANLRGNEQFF. The chain employs TRBV7-9 and TRBJ2-1; 7 bases line up with TRBD2. The CDR3 is 17 amino acids. V was clipped by 7 bases and J by 7 bases; unmatched bases: 19. Germline CDR1 and CDR2: SEHNR and FQNEAQ (reference sequence).

The chain is built from TRBV5-6 and TRBJ2-6; D is perhaps TRBD2 (6 bases). The CDR3 contains 17 residues. V gave up 0 bases and J gave up 1 base, with 11 bases separating them. CDR1 and CDR2 (germline): SGHDT, YYEEEE. The CDR3 DNA follows: TGTGCCAGCAGCTTGGTCGGCCGGGGGTCTGGGGCCAACGTCCTGACTTTC. This sequence encodes CASSLVGRGSGANVLTF.

V gene TRBV7-9 combines with J gene TRBJ2-4; possible D gene TRBD2, 6 bases. The CDR3 consists of 17 residues. CDR1 is SEHNR and CDR2 is FQNEAQ in the germline V gene (reference sequence). The V end was cut by 5 bases, the J end by 0 bases, with 17 bases between. The CDR3 is CASSHGGSGLAKNIQYF. The CDR3 DNA is TGTGCCAGCAGCCACGGGGGATCCGGCCTAGCCAAAAACATTCAGTACTTC. The complete variable domain, with remaining parts taken from reference TRBV7-9 and TRBJ2-4, reads DTGVSQNPRHKITKRGQNVTFRCDPISEHNRLYWYRQTLGQGPEFLTYFQNEAQLEKSRLLSDRFSAERPKGSFSTLEIQRTEQGDSAMYLCASSHGGSGLAKNIQYFGAGTRLSVL.

The chain carries TRBV5-1 and TRBJ2-7, with D perhaps TRBD1 (6 bases). Germline assignment: CDR1 SGHRS and CDR2 YFSETQ. Trimming took off 4 bases at V and 5 bases at J, with 7 bases between the two ends. The CDR3 consists of 11 residues. For the CDR3, the DNA is TGCGCCAGCAGCGGGGGCCACGAGCAGTACTTC. It encodes CASSGGHEQYF. Together with reference TRBV5-1 and TRBJ2-7, the CDR3 gives the full variable domain: KAGVTQTPRYLIKTRGQQVTLSCSPISGHRSVSWYQQTPGQGLQFLFEYFSETQRNKGNFPGRFSGRQFSNSRSEMNVSTLELGDSALYLCASSGGHEQYFGPGTRLTVT.

The CDR3 region is CASSEPGGEAPTSYEQYF. The CDR3 DNA sequence: TGTGCCAGCAGTGAACCAGGAGGGGAGGCTCCTACCTCCTACGAGCAGTACTTC. The V call is TRBV25-1, the J call TRBJ2-7, with a weak D call TRBD2 (6 bases). The CDR3 totals 18 residues. Deletions cut 2 bases from V and 0 bases from J, with 20 bases between. The germline CDR1 and CDR2 sequences are MGHDK and SYGVNS.

The table lists this clone with a count of one. The genes are TRBV7-9 and TRBJ2-7, with 15 bases matching TRBD2. The CDR3 covers 19 residues. V was pared by 5 bases and J by 3 bases, with 14 bases of the junction left unmatched. Germline V gene lookup returns CDR1 SEHNR and CDR2 FQNEAQ (reference sequence). The CDR3 region has the DNA TGTGCCAGCAGCGGGCGGACTAGCGGGGGGGCAATGGACGGCTACGAGCAGTACTTC. Encoded protein: CASSGRTSGGAMDGYEQYF.

V is TRBV4-2 and J is TRBJ1-1, with no clear D. The CDR3 runs 15 residues. The V and J ends lost 6 bases and 5 bases respectively, with 19 bases between them. Germline CDR1 and CDR2: LGHNA and YNFKEQ. In DNA form, the CDR3 reads TGTGCCAGCAGGCAAAGCGCCGGGGAGGAGACTGAAGCTTTCTTT. Its protein is CASRQSAGEETEAFF.

The rearrangement links TRBV6-1 to TRBJ2-7, with 7 positions matching TRBD1. Trimming at V came to 5 bases and at J to 3 bases, leaving 4 bases not matched to a gene. The CDR3 is 13 amino acids. Germline lookup yields CDR1 MNHNS and CDR2 SASEGT. CDR3 DNA sequence: TGTGCCAGCAGTTGGGACAGCTTCTACGAGCAGTACTTC. Protein: CASSWDSFYEQYF.

V is TRBV6-1 and J is TRBJ1-5; D is uncertain. V was pared by 2 bases and J by 2 bases, with 7 bases between. Germline values: CDR1 MNHNS, CDR2 SASEGT. The CDR3 is 14 residues long. The CDR3 sequence: CASSEQAGNQPQHF. The CDR3 DNA sequence: TGTGCCAGCAGTGAACAGGCAGGCAATCAGCCCCAGCATTTT.

V and J are TRBV5-1 and TRBJ1-4, with D unresolved. The V gene's germline CDR1 is SGHRS and CDR2 YFSETQ. Trimming cost V 2 bases and J 2 bases, with 13 bases left between them. The CDR3 runs 16 residues. The CDR3 nucleotides read TGCGCCAGCAGCTTAACACCCTCCCCCACTAATGAAAAACTGTTTTTT. This gives the protein CASSLTPSPTNEKLFF.

The CDR3 loop reads CASSPRGGSNQPQHF. Written as DNA, the CDR3 is TGTGCCAGCAGTCCCCGCGGGGGGAGCAATCAGCCCCAGCATTTT. The rearrangement uses TRBV27 and TRBJ1-5; possibly TRBD1 for D (5 bases). The germline gives CDR1 MNHEY, CDR2 SMNVEV (reference sequence). Between the trimmed V and J ends, which lost 5 bases and 1 base, there was a span of 12 bases. The CDR3 is made up of 15 amino acids.

The chain recombines TRBV30 with TRBJ1-4, with D maybe TRBD1 (5 bases). Germline V gene lookup returns CDR1 GTSNPN and CDR2 SVGIG (reference sequence). CDR3 length equals 17 residues. Trimming shortened V by 4 bases and J by 0 bases, and 18 bases separated the two germline ends. The CDR3 DNA is TGTGCCTGGACGTCGGAGGGGAAAGTCGCAACTAATGAAAAACTGTTTTTT. Its protein product is CAWTSEGKVATNEKLFF.

The chain recombines TRBV11-2 with TRBJ2-7; D unresolved. From germline, CDR1 is SGHAT and CDR2 FQNNGV. There are 13 residues in the CDR3. V was shortened by 2 bases and J by 12 bases, with 17 bases between the two germline ends. In DNA form, the CDR3 reads TGTGCCAGCAGCTTACTGACCCAGGCCCTCCTGTACTTC. Translating gives CASSLLTQALLYF. The entire variable domain, with the rest obtained from reference TRBV11-2 and TRBJ2-7, is as follows: EAGVAQSPRYKIIEKRQSVAFWCNPISGHATLYWYQQILGQGPKLLIQFQNNGVVDDSQLPKDRFSAERLKGVDSTLKIQPAKLEDSAVYLCASSLLTQALLYFGPGTRLTVT.

This clone was seen once. The J gene is TRBJ1-3, the V gene TRBV6-1, with D hard to call. V was shortened by 2 bases and J by 0 bases, with 8 bases between the two germline ends. Looked up from germline, CDR1 is MNHNS and CDR2 is SASEGT. CDR3 length: 15 residues. The CDR3 DNA sequence: TGTGCCAGCAGTGAACGCGTACTCTCTGGAAACACCATATATTTT. This codes for CASSERVLSGNTIYF.

The chain has TRBV7-9 and TRBJ1-5, with TRBD1 identical over 9 bases. Germline values: CDR1 SEHNR, CDR2 FQNEAQ (reference sequence). The CDR3 loop spans 19 amino acids. J was trimmed by 2 bases and V by 1 base; bases with no gene match: 12. The CDR3 nucleotides are TGTGCCAGCAGCTTAGGACAGGGGGAACGCGTTTGGGGCAATCAGCCCCAGCATTTT. It yields the protein CASSLGQGERVWGNQPQHF.